The 30 T cell receptor beta chains in this list originate from one sample, sequenced in a study of cytotoxic CD8 clonotypes in ibrutinib-treated CLL. Repertoires were generated with immunoSEQ multiplex PCR, while TCRdb's copy carries only in-frame clones and drops some. Here the sample spans approximately 340,000 clones, over 60% being singletons. The sequences come from PBMCs, collected after 36 months of ibrutinib treatment. These receptors were collected from a human donor with chronic lymphocytic leukemia.

This clone has just a few counts. The chain's CDR3 is CASSKTGGNYEQYF. For the CDR3, the DNA is TGTGCCAGCAGTAAGACAGGGGGCAACTACGAGCAGTACTTC. V gene TRBV6-5 combines with J gene TRBJ2-7; 10 bases align to TRBD1. The CDR3 runs to 14 residues. CDR1 and CDR2 from the germline V gene are MNHEY and SVGAGI. Losses at the gene ends were 5 bases for V and 3 bases for J; bases not matched to a gene: 4.

This clone was recorded only once. The chain employs TRBV2 and TRBJ1-2; 10 nucleotides agree with TRBD1. The CDR3 has 15 amino acids. Germline V gives CDR1 SNHLY, CDR2 FYNNEI. After removal of 3 bases from V and 4 bases from J, the junction contained 5 bases not matched to a gene. For the CDR3, the DNA is TGTGCCAGCAGTGACCCGGGACAGGGGATCTATGGCTACACCTTC. Protein product: CASSDPGQGIYGYTF.

This chain uses TRBV9 with TRBJ2-1, with 12 bases that match TRBD2. The CDR3 runs to 14 residues. Germline V CDR1 and CDR2: SGDLS, YYNGEE. V shed 3 bases, J shed 10 bases, and the junction held 5 bases outside the gene matches. The CDR3 region has the DNA TGTGCCAGCAGCGCCCTAGCGGGGGGGACCGAGCAGTTCTTC. It yields the protein CASSALAGGTEQFF.

This chain connects TRBV6-5 to TRBJ1-1; the D is unclear. CDR1 and CDR2 (germline): MNHEY, SVGAGI. The CDR3 is made up of 15 amino acids. Trimming removed 6 bases at V and 8 bases at J, with 22 bases between. CDR3 amino acids: CASRTKMFWSNEAFF. The CDR3 DNA is TGTGCCAGCAGGACGAAAATGTTTTGGTCGAACGAAGCTTTCTTT.

This chain uses TRBV7-9 with TRBJ2-3; 12 bases line up with TRBD2. Trimming at V came to 5 bases and at J to 5 bases, leaving 2 bases not matched to a gene. Germline V lookup: CDR1 SEHNR, CDR2 FQNEAQ (reference sequence). CDR3 length equals 14 residues. CDR3 bases: TGTGCCAGCAGCCCGACTAGCGGGGGAGATACGCAGTATTTT. Encoded protein: CASSPTSGGDTQYF.

The chain has TRBV6-5 and TRBJ2-5; the match to TRBD1 covers 9 bases. The CDR3 extends over 15 amino acids. V lost 6 bases and J lost 5; bases outside the gene matches: 10. CDR1 and CDR2 from the germline V gene are MNHEY and SVGAGI. As DNA, the CDR3 is TGTGCCAGCAGCCTAGGGACAGGGCGTGGGGAGACCCAGTACTTC. It specifies CASSLGTGRGETQYF.

CDR3 coding DNA: TGTGCCAGTAGCGACAGGGTTGAAAAACTGTTTTTT. This translates into CASSDRVEKLFF. V is TRBV19 and J is TRBJ1-4, with 7 nucleotides matching TRBD1. CDR3 length: 12 amino acids. Germline V gene sequence: CDR1 LNHDA, CDR2 SQIVND (reference sequence). With 6 bases clipped from V and 7 bases from J, the junction kept 2 bases outside the gene matches.

Concerning this clone itself: This sample includes further DNA sequences coding for the same CDR3. The chain recombines TRBV9 with TRBJ1-1; D unresolved. Trimming pared 0 bases from V and 0 bases from J, leaving 3 bases between. CDR1 is SGDLS, CDR2 YYNGEE, per germline. The length of the CDR3 is 13 residues. Written as DNA, the CDR3 is TGTGCCAGCAGCGTAGCTCTGAACACTGAAGCTTTCTTT. This encodes CASSVALNTEAFF.

The rearrangement links TRBV18 to TRBJ1-6; a possible D gene is TRBD1 (6 bases). Germline CDR1 reads KGHSH; CDR2 reads LQKENI. The CDR3 spans 15 residues. Trimming stripped 1 base from V and 10 bases from J, with 14 bases between. This CDR3 reads CASSPLNREGSPLHF. In DNA form, the CDR3 reads TGTGCCAGCTCACCACTGAACAGGGAAGGGTCACCCCTCCACTTT.

This clone was detected a few times. The V and J genes are TRBV27 and TRBJ1-5, with D possibly being TRBD1 (6 bases). The germline gives CDR1 MNHEY, CDR2 SMNVEV (reference sequence). This CDR3 is built from 14 residues. Trimming removed 5 bases at V and 4 bases at J, with 12 bases between. The CDR3 reads CASSINRANQPQHF. The CDR3, as DNA: TGTGCCAGCAGTATCAACAGGGCAAATCAGCCCCAGCATTTT.

This chain uses TRBV7-8 with TRBJ2-7, with 7 bases aligning to TRBD2. The CDR3 runs to 13 residues. The junction had 6 bases not matched to a gene; V was cut back by 10 bases and J by 0 bases. Germline V CDR1 and CDR2: SGHVS, FQNEAQ. The CDR3 DNA reads as TGTGCCACCTCGGCGGGGGACTCCTACGAGCAGTACTTC. Translated: CATSAGDSYEQYF.

CDR3 nucleotides: TGTGCCAGCAGCTTAGAGGCGGGGGGTGACGGCTACACCTTC. Translated, it gives CASSLEAGGDGYTF. V and J are TRBV11-1 and TRBJ1-2; D possibly corresponds to TRBD1 (5 bases). Between the trimmed V and J ends, which lost 1 base and 8 bases, there was a span of 14 bases. Germline assignment: CDR1 SGHAT and CDR2 FQDESV (reference sequence). The CDR3 runs to 14 residues.

The gene calls are TRBV18 and TRBJ1-1; D unresolved. Trimming pared 7 bases from V and 0 bases from J, leaving 9 bases between. CDR1 KGHSH and CDR2 LQKENI come from the germline V gene. The CDR3 is 13 amino acids. The CDR3 region is CASFYTVNTEAFF. The CDR3 nucleotides read TGTGCCAGCTTTTACACTGTGAACACTGAAGCTTTCTTT. Full variable domain (rest looked up from reference TRBV18 and TRBJ1-1): NAGVMQNPRHLVRRRGQEARLRCSPMKGHSHVYWYRQLPEEGLKFMVYLQKENIIDESGMPKERFSAEFPKEGPSILRIQQVVRGDSAAYFCASFYTVNTEAFFGQGTRLTVV.

This clone was recorded only once. The rearrangement joins TRBV7-8 to TRBJ2-2; weak D call: TRBD1 (5 bases). This CDR3 comprises 16 residues. V was cut by 1 base and J by 0 bases, with 9 bases left in between. CDR1 is SGHVS, CDR2 FQNEAQ, per germline. The CDR3 DNA sequence: TGTGCCAGCAGCTTAGGAAGGGGTGCGAACACCGGGGAGCTGTTTTTT. This codes for CASSLGRGANTGELFF.

The rearrangement uses TRBV4-1 and TRBJ2-7, with D maybe TRBD1 (6 bases). The CDR3 totals 16 residues. CDR1 and CDR2 from the germline V gene are MGHRA and YSYEKL. V lost 4 bases, J lost 6 bases, and 22 bases lay in between. CDR3 nucleotides: TGCGCCAGCAGCCTACTGTGGACAGTCGCTCTTCTCGAGCAGTACTTC. Amino acid sequence: CASSLLWTVALLEQYF.

The chain combines TRBV6-5 with TRBJ2-7, with D perhaps TRBD2 (5 bases). Looked up from germline, CDR1 is MNHEY and CDR2 is SVGAGI. The V end was cut by 5 bases, the J end by 10 bases, with 12 bases between. There are 11 residues in the CDR3. As DNA, the CDR3 is TGTGCCAGCAGTGCCGGGGTCCGTCAGTACTTC. This translates into CASSAGVRQYF.

The chain joins TRBV7-9 to TRBJ1-2, with 8 nucleotides matching TRBD1. Germline V gives CDR1 SEHNR, CDR2 FQNEAQ (reference sequence). V was clipped by 8 bases and J by 3 bases; unmatched bases: 8. The CDR3 is 14 residues long. The CDR3, as DNA: TGTGCCAGCCTCCAGCAGGGGGCTTACTATGGCTACACCTTC. Its protein product is CASLQQGAYYGYTF. The full variable domain, with the rest looked up from reference TRBV7-9 and TRBJ1-2, is DTGVSQNPRHKITKRGQNVTFRCDPISEHNRLYWYRQTLGQGPEFLTYFQNEAQLEKSRLLSDRFSAERPKGSFSTLEIQRTEQGDSAMYLCASLQQGAYYGYTFGSGTRLTVV.

The chain joins TRBV4-1 to TRBJ1-2, with D tentatively TRBD1 (5 bases). CDR1 is MGHRA, CDR2 YSYEKL, per germline. CDR3 length equals 12 residues. The V end was cut by 8 bases, the J end by 5 bases, with 12 bases between. CDR3 loop: CASGTILYGYTF. The CDR3 nucleotides read TGCGCCAGCGGGACCATCCTATATGGCTACACCTTC.

The rearrangement uses TRBV4-1 and TRBJ2-7, with D unresolved. CDR1 and CDR2 from the germline V gene are MGHRA and YSYEKL. The CDR3 spans 13 residues. V dropped 4 bases and J dropped 7 bases, with 14 bases sitting between them. The CDR3 protein is CASSLDRLGEQYF. The CDR3 DNA reads TGCGCCAGCAGCCTCGACCGTTTAGGGGAGCAGTACTTC.

The CDR3 protein is CASSPRLGAQETQYF. DNA for the CDR3: TGTGCCAGCTCACCACGTCTCGGGGCGCAAGAGACCCAGTACTTC. V usage is TRBV18 and J usage is TRBJ2-5; D may match TRBD1 or TRBD2 (5 bases each). CDR3 size: 15 residues. The germline V and J ends were trimmed by 1 base and 2 bases, with 11 bases remaining between them. Germline CDR1 and CDR2: KGHSH and LQKENI.

This chain joins TRBV13 and TRBJ2-1, with TRBD1 matching 8 bases. Per germline, CDR1 PRHDT and CDR2 FYEKMQ (reference sequence). This CDR3 is built from 17 residues. Trimming at V came to 3 bases and at J to 0 bases, leaving 7 bases not matched to a gene. CDR3 bases: TGTGCCAGCAGCTTTGGGGACAGGTACTTCTCCTACAATGAGCAGTTCTTC. It yields the protein CASSFGDRYFSYNEQFF.

This sequence joins TRBV6-5 and TRBJ2-7; D gene ambiguous. From germline, CDR1 is MNHEY and CDR2 SVGAGI. CDR3 length: 14 amino acids. V was cut by 5 bases and J by 3 bases, with 14 bases left in between. The CDR3 DNA sequence: TGTGCCAGCAGTGACCGAGAGAGCAACTACGAGCAGTACTTC. Translation: CASSDRESNYEQYF.

This chain uses TRBV4-1 with TRBJ2-1; D perhaps matches TRBD2 (6 bases). This CDR3 has 15 amino acids. V lost 5 bases, J lost 4 bases, and 15 bases lay in between. Germline V gene sequence: CDR1 MGHRA, CDR2 YSYEKL. CDR3 bases: TGCGCCAGCAGCTCCTCGGGGGAGAAGTACAATGAGCAGTTCTTC. It yields the protein CASSSSGEKYNEQFF.

The chain links TRBV7-9 to TRBJ2-7; D may be TRBD1 (5 bases). This CDR3 has 14 residues. Germline V gene sequence: CDR1 SEHNR, CDR2 FQNEAQ (reference sequence). V was clipped by 5 bases and J by 5 bases, with 16 bases between them. In DNA, the CDR3 is TGTGCCAGCAGCGCAACAGCGTTGGACAACGAGCAGTACTTC. Residues: CASSATALDNEQYF.

This chain links TRBV6-4 with TRBJ2-7, with TRBD2 as a possible D gene (6 bases). V gave up 0 bases and J gave up 0 bases, with 15 bases separating them. The CDR3 is 17 residues long. Germline V gene data show CDR1 as MRHNA and CDR2 as SNTAGT. CDR3 bases: TGTGCCAGCAGTGACTCGGTTCGGGAGCCCTCCTCCTACGAGCAGTACTTC. Amino acid sequence: CASSDSVREPSSYEQYF.

This chain connects TRBV4-3 to TRBJ2-7; a possible D gene is TRBD1 (6 bases). CDR1 is LGHNA, CDR2 YSLEER, per germline. This CDR3 has 15 amino acids. Deletions cut 1 base from V and 1 base from J, with 11 bases between. The CDR3 bases are TGCGCCAGCAGCCAAGGGAGCCAGGGGTCCTACGAGCAGTACTTC. Translation: CASSQGSQGSYEQYF.

This chain uses TRBV28 with TRBJ2-7, with TRBD1 identical over 12 bases. Germline loops: CDR1 MDHEN, CDR2 SYDVKM. The CDR3 loop spans 15 amino acids. Unmatched junction bases numbered 11, after V lost 8 bases and J lost 6 bases. The CDR3 DNA follows: TGTGCCAGCTTAGAACCGGGACAGGGGGCCGGCGAGCAGTACTTC. Amino acids: CASLEPGQGAGEQYF.

This chain uses TRBV5-4 with TRBJ2-3, with D unclear. The CDR3 loop spans 14 amino acids. Germline values: CDR1 SGHNT, CDR2 YYREEE (reference sequence). V was shortened by 2 bases and J by 4 bases, with 11 bases between the two germline ends. DNA for the CDR3: TGTGCCAGCAGCTTAGCCGCGTTAGCAGATACGCAGTATTTT. This codes for CASSLAALADTQYF.

J is TRBJ2-7 and V is TRBV4-3; D possibly corresponds to TRBD1 (6 bases). Trimming left V 4 bases short and J 2 bases short, with 15 bases between. The CDR3 has 15 residues. Germline V lookup: CDR1 LGHNA, CDR2 YSLEER. The CDR3 DNA reads TGCGCCAGCAGCCCAGGGGCAGGGGCCGCCTACGAGCAGTACTTC. The encoded protein is CASSPGAGAAYEQYF.

CDR3 DNA: TGCGCCAGCAAGACAGGGGCCCCGAACACTGAAGCTTTCTTT. It specifies CASKTGAPNTEAFF. The chain combines TRBV10-2 with TRBJ1-1, with TRBD1 identical over 8 bases. CDR1 WSHSY and CDR2 SAAADI come from the germline V gene. J lost 1 base, V lost 7 bases, and 5 bases had no gene match. The CDR3 is 14 amino acids.